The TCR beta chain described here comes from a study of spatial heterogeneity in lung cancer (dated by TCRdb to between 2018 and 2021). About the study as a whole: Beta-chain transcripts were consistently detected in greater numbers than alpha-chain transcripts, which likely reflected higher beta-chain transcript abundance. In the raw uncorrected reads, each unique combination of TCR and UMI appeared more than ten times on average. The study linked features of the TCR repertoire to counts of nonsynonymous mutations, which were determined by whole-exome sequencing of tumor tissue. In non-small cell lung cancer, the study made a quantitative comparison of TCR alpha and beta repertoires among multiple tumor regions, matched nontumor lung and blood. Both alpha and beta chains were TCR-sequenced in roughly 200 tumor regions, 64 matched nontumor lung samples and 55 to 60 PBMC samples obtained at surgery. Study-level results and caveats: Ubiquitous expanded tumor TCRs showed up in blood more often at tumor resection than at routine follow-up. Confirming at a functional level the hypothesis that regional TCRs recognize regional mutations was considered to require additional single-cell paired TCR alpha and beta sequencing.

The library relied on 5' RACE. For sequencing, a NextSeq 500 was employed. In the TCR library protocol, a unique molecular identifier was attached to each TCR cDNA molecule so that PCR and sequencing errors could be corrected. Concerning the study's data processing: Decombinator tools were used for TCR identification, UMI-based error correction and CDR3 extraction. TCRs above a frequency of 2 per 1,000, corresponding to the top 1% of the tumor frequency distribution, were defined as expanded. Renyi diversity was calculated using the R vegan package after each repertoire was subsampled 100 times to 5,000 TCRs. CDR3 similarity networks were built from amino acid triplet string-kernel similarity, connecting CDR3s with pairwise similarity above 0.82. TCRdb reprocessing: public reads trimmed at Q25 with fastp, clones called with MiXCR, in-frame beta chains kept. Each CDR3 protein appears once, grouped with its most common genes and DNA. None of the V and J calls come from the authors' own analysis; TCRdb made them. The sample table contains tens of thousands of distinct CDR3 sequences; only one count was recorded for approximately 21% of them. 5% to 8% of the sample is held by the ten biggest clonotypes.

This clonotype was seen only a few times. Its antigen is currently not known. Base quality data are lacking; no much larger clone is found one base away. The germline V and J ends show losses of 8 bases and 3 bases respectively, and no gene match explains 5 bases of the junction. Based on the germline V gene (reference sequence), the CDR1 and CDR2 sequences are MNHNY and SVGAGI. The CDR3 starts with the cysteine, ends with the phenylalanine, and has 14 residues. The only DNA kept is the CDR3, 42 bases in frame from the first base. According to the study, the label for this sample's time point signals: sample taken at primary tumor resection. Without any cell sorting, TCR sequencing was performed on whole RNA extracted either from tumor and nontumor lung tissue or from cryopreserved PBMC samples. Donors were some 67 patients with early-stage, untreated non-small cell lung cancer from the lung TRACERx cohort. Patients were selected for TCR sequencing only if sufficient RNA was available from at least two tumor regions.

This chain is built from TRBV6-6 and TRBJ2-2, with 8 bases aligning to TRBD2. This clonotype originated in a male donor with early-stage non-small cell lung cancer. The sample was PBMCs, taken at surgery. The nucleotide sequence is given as TGTGCCAGCCGGGGGGGAGTTGACACCGGGGAGCTGTTTTTT. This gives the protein CASRGGVDTGELFF.